This T cell receptor beta chain was recovered during a study of T cell clonotyping in hematopoietic cell transplantation. TCRdb keeps only in-frame clones here, not all; method: immunoSEQ multiplex PCR. The sample lists over 10,000 clones; about 79% were seen once. Points from the study as a whole: After transplant, recipient diversity fell while pathologically expanded clonotypes grew through day 180. At the given depth, recipient repertoires were over 95% de novo clonotypes.

This clone was found a few times. The antigen remains unidentified. Per the germline V gene, CDR1 is SQVTM and CDR2 is ANQGSEA. V was pared by 7 bases and J by 3 bases, with 6 bases of the junction left unmatched. The CDR3 loop spans 14 amino acids. V usage is TRBV29-1 and J usage is TRBJ2-2; 9 bases are a match to TRBD1. The sequencing here drew on PBMCs, taken 100 days after allogeneic stem cell transplant. The origin of this receptor is a female patient aged 40-50 years who had an allogeneic stem cell transplant from a related donor, so T cells may come from the graft donor. Some clones in this sample may be carry-over from other donors' samples. CDR3 sequence: CSAWDRVDTGELFF. The CDR3 bases are TGCAGCGCCTGGGACAGGGTAGACACCGGGGAGCTGTTTTTT.